What follows is one TCR beta chain and its context. The sample originates from a study of graft-versus-host responses after intestinal transplantation. Germline V gene data show CDR1 as SGHNT and CDR2 as YYREEE (reference sequence). The CDR3 extends over 13 amino acids. The V end was cut by 6 bases, the J end by 10 bases, with 14 bases between. The data were produced by immunoSEQ multiplex PCR, yet TCRdb's version contains in-frame clones alone and is incomplete. This sample has some 39,000 clones, with roughly 86% found just once. The chain carries TRBV5-4 and TRBJ1-6, with D possibly TRBD1 on 5 matching bases. Material: PBMCs, obtained 267 days after transplant. The origin of this receptor is a human patient who received an intestinal transplant, so some T cells may come from the graft donor. CDR3 nucleotides: TGTGCCAGCACCTCGGGGGAGGGATCACCCCTCCACTTT. This encodes CASTSGEGSPLHF.